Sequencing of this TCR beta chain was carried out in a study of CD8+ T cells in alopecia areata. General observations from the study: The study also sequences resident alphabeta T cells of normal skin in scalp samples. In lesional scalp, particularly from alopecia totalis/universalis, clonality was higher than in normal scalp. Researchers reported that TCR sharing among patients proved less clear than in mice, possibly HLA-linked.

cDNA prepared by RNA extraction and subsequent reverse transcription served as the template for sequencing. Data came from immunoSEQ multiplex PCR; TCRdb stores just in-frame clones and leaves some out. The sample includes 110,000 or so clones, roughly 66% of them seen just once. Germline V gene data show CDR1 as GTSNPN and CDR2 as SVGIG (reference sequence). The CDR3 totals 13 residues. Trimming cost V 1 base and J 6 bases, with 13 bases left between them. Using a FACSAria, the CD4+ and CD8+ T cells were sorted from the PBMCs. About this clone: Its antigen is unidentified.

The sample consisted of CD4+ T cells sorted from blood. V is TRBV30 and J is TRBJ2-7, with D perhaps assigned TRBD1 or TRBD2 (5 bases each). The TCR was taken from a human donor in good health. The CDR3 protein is CAWSERGVSEQYF. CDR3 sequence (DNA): TGTGCCTGGAGTGAAAGGGGAGTAAGCGAGCAGTACTTC.